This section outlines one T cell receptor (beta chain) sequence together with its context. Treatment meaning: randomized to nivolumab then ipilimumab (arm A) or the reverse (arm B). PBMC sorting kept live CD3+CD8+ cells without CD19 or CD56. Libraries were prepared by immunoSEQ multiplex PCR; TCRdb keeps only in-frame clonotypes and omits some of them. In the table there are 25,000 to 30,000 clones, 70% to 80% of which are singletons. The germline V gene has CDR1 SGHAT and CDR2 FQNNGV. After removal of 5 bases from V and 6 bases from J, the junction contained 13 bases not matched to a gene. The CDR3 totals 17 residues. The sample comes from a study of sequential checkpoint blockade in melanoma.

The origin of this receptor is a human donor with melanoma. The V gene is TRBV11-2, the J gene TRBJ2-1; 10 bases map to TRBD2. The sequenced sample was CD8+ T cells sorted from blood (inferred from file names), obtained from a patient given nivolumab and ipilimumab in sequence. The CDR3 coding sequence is TGTGCCAGCAGCATACGGGGAGCGGGGGGGCGATCCAATGAGCAGTTCTTC. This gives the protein CASSIRGAGGRSNEQFF.